This TCR beta chain is drawn from a study of shared clonotypes between healthy human individuals. This clone appeared a few times. Donors were Caucasian adults residing in Nashville, Tennessee, USA. Splitting of each subset's genomic DNA was done evenly across several immunoSEQ plates. Here immunoSEQ multiplex PCR was the method, and the copy in TCRdb shows in-frame clones only, minus some. The table has around 2.5 million clones, approximately 93% seen once. The receptor's source is a man between 18 and 35 years old in good health. Some clones in this sample may be carry-over from other donors' samples. Sequenced: naive CD4+ T cells from PBMCs. Subset in this sample: CD45RA+ positively selected.

The DNA for the CDR3 is TGTGCCAGCAGCTTAGGAAATTACAATCAGCCCCAGCATTTT. This encodes CASSLGNYNQPQHF. The chain joins TRBV11-2 to TRBJ1-5; D gene ambiguous. The V gene's germline CDR1 is SGHAT and CDR2 FQNNGV. CDR3 length equals 14 residues. The V gene lost 1 base and the J gene lost 3 bases, with 7 bases spanning the gap.